This is a list of T cell receptor beta chains from one sample in a study of cytomegalovirus exposure and HLA in healthy donors. Measured with immunoSEQ multiplex PCR; TCRdb has only the in-frame clones, and not every one. The profile shows hundreds of thousands of clones, around four fifths of them singletons. Sequenced material: PBMCs. Every receptor here comes from a woman aged 18-29 years in good health and CMV-seronegative. Both conserved end residues are part of each CDR3. A D gene is named only where the DNA matches it firmly. Clone size appears in some rows only: once, few, many, or a class for an expanded clone.

TRBD1	NA	TRBV7-8	TRBJ2-1	CASSLIRDSPYNEQFF	TGTGCCAGCAGCTTAATCCGGGACAGCCCCTACAATGAGCAGTTCTTC
NA	NA	TRBV7-2	TRBJ2-7	CASSPRWGNTYEQYF	TGTGCCAGCAGCCCACGTTGGGGGAACACCTACGAGCAGTACTTC
TRBD1	NA	TRBV9	TRBJ2-1	CASSSGTGYLDEQFF	TGTGCCAGCAGCTCCGGGACAGGGTACCTCGATGAGCAGTTCTTC
NA	NA	TRBV30	TRBJ2-3	CAWIPSGSGTDTQYF	TGTGCCTGGATTCCAAGCGGTTCGGGCACAGATACGCAGTATTTT
TRBD2	once	TRBV27	TRBJ2-1	CASKTRLIGTSGINEQFF	TGTGCCAGCAAAACTCGGCTAATCGGGACTAGCGGAATTAATGAGCAGTTCTTC
TRBD1	NA	TRBV19	TRBJ1-2	CASRFGTGGPDYGYTF	TGTGCCAGTAGATTTGGGACAGGAGGACCTGACTATGGCTACACCTTC
TRBD2	NA	TRBV27	TRBJ2-7	CASSSRAGVISYEQYF	TGTGCCAGCAGTTCCCGAGCGGGAGTCATTTCCTACGAGCAGTACTTC
NA	NA	TRBV6-1	TRBJ1-2	CASSEEGMDGYTF	TGTGCCAGCAGTGAAGAGGGCATGGATGGCTACACCTTC
TRBD1	NA	TRBV19	TRBJ1-5	CASTWTGANNQPQHF	TGTGCCAGTACTTGGACAGGGGCAAACAATCAGCCCCAGCATTTT
TRBD2	NA	TRBV5-1	TRBJ2-3	CASSRGTSGTTDTQYF	TGCGCCAGCAGCCGTGGGACTAGCGGGACCACAGATACGCAGTATTTT
NA	NA	TRBV7-8	TRBJ1-2	CASNEAGENYGYTF	TGTGCCAGCAATGAGGCAGGGGAGAACTATGGCTACACCTTC
TRBD1	NA	TRBV2	TRBJ2-7	CASSLGQEVEQYF	TGTGCCAGCAGCCTGGGACAGGAGGTCGAGCAGTACTTC
NA	NA	TRBV6-5	TRBJ1-1	CASSYSSGMNTEAFF	TGTGCCAGCAGTTACTCGAGCGGAATGAACACTGAAGCTTTCTTT
NA	NA	TRBV2	TRBJ2-1	CASSEDTSTTEEQFF	TGTGCCAGCAGTGAAGATACTAGCACCACGGAGGAGCAGTTCTTC
NA	NA	TRBV27	TRBJ2-7	CASNPIFPYF	TGTGCCAGCAACCCAATATTCCCGTACTTC
NA	NA	TRBV5-4	TRBJ2-5	CASSFKGEETQYF	TGTGCCAGCAGCTTTAAGGGGGAGGAGACCCAGTACTTC
NA	NA	TRBV6-1	TRBJ1-5	CASSDDAGFYQPQHF	TGTGCCAGCAGTGATGATGCAGGGTTCTATCAGCCCCAGCATTTT
NA	NA	TRBV19	TRBJ1-2	CASTDSADYGYTF	TGTGCCAGTACCGACAGTGCAGACTATGGCTACACCTTC
NA	few	TRBV7-6	TRBJ1-2	CASSLGQGLSYTF	TGTGCCAGCAGCTTAGGTCAGGGATTAAGCTACACCTTC